The present T cell receptor (beta chain) was sequenced within a study of blood T cell repertoires in COVID-19. This clone was counted between two and nine times. The protocol was immunoSEQ multiplex PCR, while the TCRdb copy is restricted to in-frame clones and leaves out a portion. Counted here are about 220,000 clones, 65% to 85% occurring once; the ten biggest clones make up around 8.7%. Trimming removed 3 bases at V and 6 bases at J, with 15 bases between. The CDR3 extends over 14 amino acids. CDR1 MNHEY and CDR2 SMNVEV come from the germline V gene (reference sequence). The sample taken for sequencing was peripheral blood. The TCR comes from a woman between 45 and 60 years old with acute or convalescent COVID-19. V is TRBV27 and J is TRBJ2-7; tentatively, D is TRBD2 (5 bases). The CDR3 coding sequence is TGTGCCAGCAGTTTTCTCCGGGCTAGCCGCGAGCAGTACTTC. This encodes CASSFLRASREQYF.